The 16 T cell receptor beta chains below come from one sample, sequenced in a study of T cell changes during pregnancy in multiple sclerosis. Produced via immunoSEQ multiplex PCR; TCRdb's table is partial and in-frame only. The sample lists about 40,000 clones, roughly 90% occurring once. This sample comprised CD8+ T cells from peripheral blood mononuclear cells, obtained in the first trimester of pregnancy. The receptors were gathered from a female donor with multiple sclerosis, enrolled in a pregnancy study.

The chain joins TRBV27 to TRBJ2-5, with 10 bases fitting TRBD1. The germline V gene encodes CDR1 MNHEY and CDR2 SMNVEV (reference sequence). The CDR3 runs 15 residues. The trim removed 3 bases at V and 4 bases at J, leaving 5 bases unmatched. The CDR3: CASSFGQGGVETQYF. The CDR3 coding sequence is TGTGCCAGCAGTTTTGGACAGGGGGGGGTAGAGACCCAGTACTTC.

The chain carries TRBV15 and TRBJ2-3; maybe TRBD2 (6 bases). This CDR3 comprises 16 residues. Germline V gene sequence: CDR1 LNHNV, CDR2 YYDKDF (reference sequence). V lost 4 bases to trimming and J lost 0 bases, with 14 bases between them. The CDR3 sequence is CATSIRVAVSTDTQYF. CDR3 DNA: TGTGCCACCAGCATTAGGGTAGCGGTAAGCACAGATACGCAGTATTTT.

This chain connects TRBV7-6 to TRBJ2-1; 11 bases fit TRBD2. This CDR3 is 14 amino acids long. Trimming removed 5 bases from V and 9 bases from J; junction bases left unmatched: 6. Germline V gene data show CDR1 as SGHVS and CDR2 as FNYEAQ. CDR3 sequence: CASSGGLAVPEQFF. The CDR3 region has the DNA TGTGCCAGCAGCGGGGGACTAGCGGTCCCTGAGCAGTTCTTC.

The count of this clone is one. DNA of the CDR3: TGTGCCAGTAGCCCAGGACAGTCCACCGGGGAGCTGTTTTTT. Its translation is CASSPGQSTGELFF. J is TRBJ2-2 and V is TRBV19, with D perhaps TRBD1 (6 bases). Germline V gene lookup returns CDR1 LNHDA and CDR2 SQIVND (reference sequence). This CDR3 contains 14 residues. Trimming left V 6 bases short and J 4 bases short, with 12 bases between.

The chain joins TRBV6-5 to TRBJ2-5; possible D gene TRBD2, 7 bases. The CDR3 sequence is 14 residues long. Germline values: CDR1 MNHEY, CDR2 SVGAGI. With 7 bases removed from V and 3 bases from J, the gap between germline ends came to 15 bases. CDR3 residues: CASTQGGGKETQYF. The CDR3 DNA reads TGTGCCAGCACTCAGGGAGGGGGAAAAGAGACCCAGTACTTC.

This chain links TRBV7-9 with TRBJ2-7; D gene ambiguous. V dropped 6 bases and J dropped 7 bases, with 13 bases sitting between them. CDR1 and CDR2 (germline): SEHNR, FQNEAQ (reference sequence). This CDR3 comprises 12 residues. For the CDR3, the DNA is TGTGCCAGCAGGGAGCCTGAGGAGGAGCAGTACTTC. Its protein is CASREPEEEQYF.

A single count supports this clone. The chain uses TRBV7-3 and TRBJ1-2; a possible D gene is TRBD1 (6 bases). Germline V lookup: CDR1 SGHTA, CDR2 FQGTGA. This CDR3 spans 14 amino acids. V dropped 5 bases and J dropped 6 bases, with 16 bases sitting between them. The CDR3 protein is CASSGGGLEDGYTF. In DNA form, the CDR3 reads TGTGCCAGCAGCGGCGGGGGGCTGGAGGATGGCTACACCTTC. The full variable domain, rest sourced from reference TRBV7-3 and TRBJ1-2, is GAGVSQTPSNKVTEKGKYVELRCDPISGHTALYWYRQSLGQGPEFLIYFQGTGAADDSGLPNDRFFAVRPEGSVSTLKIQRTERGDSAVYLCASSGGGLEDGYTFGSGTRLTVV.

The rearrangement uses TRBV6-4 and TRBJ2-5, with a possible D match to TRBD1 (6 bases). CDR1 MRHNA and CDR2 SNTAGT come from the germline V gene. With 0 bases removed from V and 1 base from J, the gap between germline ends came to 12 bases. This CDR3 region has 16 residues. CDR3 in DNA: TGTGCCAGCAGTGACTCGCCGGGCAGGGGCCAAGAGACCCAGTACTTC. This sequence encodes CASSDSPGRGQETQYF.

This chain connects TRBV20-1 to TRBJ1-1, with TRBD1 as a possible D gene (5 bases). This CDR3 contains 11 residues. Deletions cut 6 bases from V and 2 bases from J, with 7 bases between. The germline CDR1 and CDR2 sequences are DFQATT and SNEGSKA (reference sequence). The CDR3 DNA reads as TGCAGTGCGACAGATAACACTGAAGCTTTCTTT. Translating gives CSATDNTEAFF.

CDR3 in DNA: TGTGCCAGCAGCGAACTAGCGGGTCATTCCTACGAGCAGTACTTC. Translation: CASSELAGHSYEQYF. The chain combines TRBV6-5 with TRBJ2-7, with TRBD2 matching over 9 bases. The CDR3 has 15 amino acids. With V trimmed by 6 bases and J by 1 base, 7 bases remained unmatched. In germline, CDR1 is MNHEY, CDR2 SVGAGI.

The V call is TRBV30, the J call TRBJ2-3, with a possible D match to TRBD2 (5 bases). Germline V gene lookup returns CDR1 GTSNPN and CDR2 SVGIG (reference sequence). Trimming took 2 bases from V and 2 from J, leaving 20 bases between them. The CDR3 is 17 residues long. The CDR3 region has the DNA TGTGCCTGGAGTACCTCCGGGAACGGGGTGAACACAGATACGCAGTATTTT. Translation: CAWSTSGNGVNTDTQYF.

This clone appeared once. J is TRBJ1-1 and V is TRBV19, with 11 bases matching TRBD1. CDR1 and CDR2 (germline): LNHDA, SQIVND (reference sequence). The CDR3 is 16 amino acids. After removal of 9 bases from V and 3 bases from J, the junction contained 12 bases not matched to a gene. Written as DNA, the CDR3 is TGTGCCAGCAGTGATGGACAGGGGGCAGGGGACACTGAAGCTTTCTTT. This sequence encodes CASSDGQGAGDTEAFF.

The chain recombines TRBV19 with TRBJ2-3; 8 bases fit TRBD2. V lost 5 bases, J lost 2 bases, and 6 bases stayed unmatched. Germline assignment: CDR1 LNHDA and CDR2 SQIVND (reference sequence). The CDR3 consists of 15 residues. This CDR3 is CASSLRGGTTDTQYF. The CDR3 DNA is TGTGCCAGTAGTTTGCGCGGGGGGACCACAGATACGCAGTATTTT.

The V and J genes are TRBV6-6 and TRBJ2-7; 7 nucleotides match TRBD1. The CDR3 is made up of 15 amino acids. CDR1 and CDR2 (germline): MNHNY, SVGAGI (reference sequence). V gave up 6 bases and J gave up 3 bases; unmatched junction bases: 11. CDR3 nucleotide sequence: TGTGCCAGCAGGGCAACCACGGGACAGCGCTACGAGCAGTACTTC. It codes for CASRATTGQRYEQYF.

The chain uses TRBV27 and TRBJ2-7; 7 bases line up with TRBD1. The CDR3 runs to 15 residues. The V segment lost 5 bases and the J segment 3 bases; nucleotides outside the gene matches: 10. Germline-derived CDR1 and CDR2 are MNHEY and SMNVEV (reference sequence). CDR3 bases: TGTGCCAGCAGTGAACCTGGGACAGTGAACTACGAGCAGTACTTC. Its translation: CASSEPGTVNYEQYF.

This chain uses TRBV9 with TRBJ2-5; TRBD1 agrees at 7 bases. Losses at the gene ends were 4 bases for V and 2 bases for J; bases not matched to a gene: 11. Germline V gene data show CDR1 as SGDLS and CDR2 as YYNGEE. The CDR3 covers 16 residues. The CDR3 here is CASSPTGTANQETQYF. The CDR3 region has the DNA TGTGCCAGCAGCCCTACCGGGACAGCGAATCAAGAGACCCAGTACTTC.